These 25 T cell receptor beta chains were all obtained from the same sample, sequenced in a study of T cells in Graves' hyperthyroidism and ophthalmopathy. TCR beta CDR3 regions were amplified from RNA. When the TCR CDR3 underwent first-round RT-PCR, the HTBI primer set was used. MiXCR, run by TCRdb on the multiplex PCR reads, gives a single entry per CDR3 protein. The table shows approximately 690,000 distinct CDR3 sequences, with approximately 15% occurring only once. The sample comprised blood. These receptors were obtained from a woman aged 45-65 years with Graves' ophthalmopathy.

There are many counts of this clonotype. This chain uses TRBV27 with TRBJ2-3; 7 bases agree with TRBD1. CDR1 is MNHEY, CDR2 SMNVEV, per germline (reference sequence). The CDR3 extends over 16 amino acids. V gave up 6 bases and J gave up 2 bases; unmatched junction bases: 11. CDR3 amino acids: CASRYRQGHPTDTQYF. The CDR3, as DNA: TGTGCCAGCAGATACCGACAGGGTCACCCCACAGATACGCAGTATTTT.

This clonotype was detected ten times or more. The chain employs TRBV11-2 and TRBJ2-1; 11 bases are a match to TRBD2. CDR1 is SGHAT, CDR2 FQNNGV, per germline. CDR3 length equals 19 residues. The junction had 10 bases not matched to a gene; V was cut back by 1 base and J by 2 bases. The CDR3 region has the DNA TGTGCCAGCAGCTTAGGACGAACTAGCGGGAGAGGCCCCTACAATGAGCAGTTCTTC. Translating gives CASSLGRTSGRGPYNEQFF.

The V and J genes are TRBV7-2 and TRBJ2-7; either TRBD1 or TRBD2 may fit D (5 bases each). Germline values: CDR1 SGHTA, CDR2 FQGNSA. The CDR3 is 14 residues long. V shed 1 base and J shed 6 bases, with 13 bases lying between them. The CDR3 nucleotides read TGTGCCAGCAGCTTAGGGTCGGGGCCCTGCGAGCAGTACTTC. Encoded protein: CASSLGSGPCEQYF.

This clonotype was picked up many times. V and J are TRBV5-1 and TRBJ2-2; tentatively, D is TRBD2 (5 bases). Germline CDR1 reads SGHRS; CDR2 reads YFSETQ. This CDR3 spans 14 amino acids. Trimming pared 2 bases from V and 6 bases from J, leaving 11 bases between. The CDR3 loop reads CASSFGNRAGELFF. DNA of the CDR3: TGCGCCAGCAGCTTCGGGAACCGGGCCGGGGAGCTGTTTTTT.

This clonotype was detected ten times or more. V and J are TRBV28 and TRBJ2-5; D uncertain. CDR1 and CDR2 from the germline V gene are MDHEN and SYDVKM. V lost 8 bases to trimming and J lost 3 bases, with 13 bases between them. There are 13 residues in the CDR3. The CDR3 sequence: CASGPGGEETQYF. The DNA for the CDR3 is TGTGCCAGCGGGCCGGGTGGGGAAGAGACCCAGTACTTC.

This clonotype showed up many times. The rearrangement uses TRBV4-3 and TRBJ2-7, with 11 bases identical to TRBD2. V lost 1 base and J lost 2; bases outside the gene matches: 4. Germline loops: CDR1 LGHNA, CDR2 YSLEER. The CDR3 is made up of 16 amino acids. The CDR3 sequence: CASSQGLAGPPYEQYF. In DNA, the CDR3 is TGCGCCAGCAGCCAAGGACTAGCGGGGCCCCCCTACGAGCAGTACTTC.

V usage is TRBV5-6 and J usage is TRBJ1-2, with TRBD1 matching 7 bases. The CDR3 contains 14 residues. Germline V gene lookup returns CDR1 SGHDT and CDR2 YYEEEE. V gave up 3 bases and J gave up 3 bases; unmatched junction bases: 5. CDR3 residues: CASSSGQAHYGYTF. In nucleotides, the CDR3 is TGTGCCAGCAGCTCAGGACAGGCTCACTATGGCTACACCTTC.

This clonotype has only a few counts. CDR3 region: CASSLASGVDEQFF. CDR3 DNA: TGTGCCAGCAGCTTGGCGTCGGGTGTGGATGAGCAGTTCTTC. The genes are TRBV5-5 and TRBJ2-1; D is ambiguous. CDR3 length equals 14 residues. CDR1 is SGHKS and CDR2 is YYEKEE in the germline V gene (reference sequence). The ends were cut back, 0 bases at V and 8 bases at J, with 12 bases in the middle.

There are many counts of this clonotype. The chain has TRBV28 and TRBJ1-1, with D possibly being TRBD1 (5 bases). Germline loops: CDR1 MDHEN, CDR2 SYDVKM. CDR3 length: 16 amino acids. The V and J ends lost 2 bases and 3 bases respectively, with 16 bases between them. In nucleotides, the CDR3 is TGTGCCAGCAGTTTAGGAACTAGGGGACTTTACACTGAAGCTTTCTTT. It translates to CASSLGTRGLYTEAFF.

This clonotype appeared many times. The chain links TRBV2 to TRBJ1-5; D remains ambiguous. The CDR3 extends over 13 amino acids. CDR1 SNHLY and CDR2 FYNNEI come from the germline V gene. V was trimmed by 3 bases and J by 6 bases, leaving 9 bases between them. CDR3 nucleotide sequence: TGTGCCAGCAGTGAGGGCCTGGTTCAGCCCCAGCATTTT. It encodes CASSEGLVQPQHF.

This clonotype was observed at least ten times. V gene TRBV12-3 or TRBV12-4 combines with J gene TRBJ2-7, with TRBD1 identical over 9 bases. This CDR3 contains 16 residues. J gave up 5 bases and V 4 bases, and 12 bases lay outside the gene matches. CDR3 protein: CASSSKNRDRDHEQYF. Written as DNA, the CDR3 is TGTGCCAGCAGTTCGAAAAACCGGGACAGGGATCACGAGCAGTACTTC.

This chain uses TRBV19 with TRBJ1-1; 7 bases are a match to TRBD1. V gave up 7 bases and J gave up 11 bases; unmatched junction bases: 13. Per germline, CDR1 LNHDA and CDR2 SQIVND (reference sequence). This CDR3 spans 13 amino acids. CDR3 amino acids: CASTSTRRGTAFF. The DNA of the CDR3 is TGTGCCAGTACATCGACTCGCAGGGGGACTGCTTTCTTT. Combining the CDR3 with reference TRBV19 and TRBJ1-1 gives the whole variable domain DGGITQSPKYLFRKEGQNVTLSCEQNLNHDAMYWYRQDPGQGLRLIYYSQIVNDFQKGDIAEGYSVSREKKESFPLTVTSAQKNPTAFYLCASTSTRRGTAFFGQGTRLTVV.

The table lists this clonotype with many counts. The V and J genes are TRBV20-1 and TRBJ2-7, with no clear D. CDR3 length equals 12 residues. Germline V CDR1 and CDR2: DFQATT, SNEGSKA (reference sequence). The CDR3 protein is CAGSSISYEQYF. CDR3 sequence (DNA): TGCGCAGGCTCAAGTATCTCCTACGAGCAGTACTTC.

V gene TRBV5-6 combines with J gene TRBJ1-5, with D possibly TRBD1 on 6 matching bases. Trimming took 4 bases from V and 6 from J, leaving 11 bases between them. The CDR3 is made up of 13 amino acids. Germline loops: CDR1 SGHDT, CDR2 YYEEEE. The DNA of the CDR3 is TGTGCCAGCAGCGCGGGGGGCAGTCAGCCCCAGCATTTT. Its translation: CASSAGGSQPQHF. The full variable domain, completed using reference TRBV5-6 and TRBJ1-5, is DAGVTQSPTHLIKTRGQQVTLRCSPKSGHDTVSWYQQALGQGPQFIFQYYEEEERQRGNFPDRFSGHQFPNYSSELNVNALLLGDSALYLCASSAGGSQPQHFGDGTRLSIL.

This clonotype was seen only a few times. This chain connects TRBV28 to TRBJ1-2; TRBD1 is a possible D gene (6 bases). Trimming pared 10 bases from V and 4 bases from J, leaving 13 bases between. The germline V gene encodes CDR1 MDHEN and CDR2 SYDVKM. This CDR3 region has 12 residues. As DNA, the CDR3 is TGTGCCACTAAGGACAGCAGCTATGGCTACACCTTC. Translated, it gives CATKDSSYGYTF.

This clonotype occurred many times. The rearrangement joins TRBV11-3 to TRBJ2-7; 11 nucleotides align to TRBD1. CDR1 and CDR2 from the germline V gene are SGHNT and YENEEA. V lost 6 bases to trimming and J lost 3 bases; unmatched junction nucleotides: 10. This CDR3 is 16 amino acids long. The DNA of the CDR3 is TGTGCCAGCAGTCGCCCGCTGGGGACAGGGGGCTACGAGCAGTACTTC. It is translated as CASSRPLGTGGYEQYF.

The CDR3 nucleotides read TGCGCCAGCAGCTTGTCGGTTGGCGGGAGCTACGAGCAGTACTTC. It encodes CASSLSVGGSYEQYF. The V gene is TRBV5-1, the J gene TRBJ2-7, with TRBD2 matching over 7 bases. This CDR3 is 15 amino acids long. With V trimmed by 1 base and J by 3 bases, 7 bases remained unmatched. Germline V CDR1 and CDR2: SGHRS, YFSETQ.

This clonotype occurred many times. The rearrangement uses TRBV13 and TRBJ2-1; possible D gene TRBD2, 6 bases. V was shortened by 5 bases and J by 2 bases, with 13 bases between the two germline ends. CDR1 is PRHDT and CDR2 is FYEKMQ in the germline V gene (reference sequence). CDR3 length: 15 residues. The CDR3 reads CASSPRGETYNEQFF. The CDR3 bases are TGTGCCAGCAGCCCGCGCGGGGAGACCTACAATGAGCAGTTCTTC.

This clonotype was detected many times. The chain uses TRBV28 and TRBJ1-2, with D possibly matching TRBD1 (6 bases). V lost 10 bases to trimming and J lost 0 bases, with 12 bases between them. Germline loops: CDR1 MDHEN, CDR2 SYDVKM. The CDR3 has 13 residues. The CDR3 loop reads CATWDTPNYGYTF. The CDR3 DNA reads TGTGCCACCTGGGACACACCTAACTATGGCTACACCTTC.

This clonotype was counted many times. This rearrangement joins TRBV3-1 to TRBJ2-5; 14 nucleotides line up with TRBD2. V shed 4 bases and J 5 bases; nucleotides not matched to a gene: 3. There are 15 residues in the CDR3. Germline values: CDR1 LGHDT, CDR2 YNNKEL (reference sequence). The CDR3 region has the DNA TGTGCCAGCAGCCCCCGGACTAGCGGGGGGGAGACCCAGTACTTC. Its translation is CASSPRTSGGETQYF.

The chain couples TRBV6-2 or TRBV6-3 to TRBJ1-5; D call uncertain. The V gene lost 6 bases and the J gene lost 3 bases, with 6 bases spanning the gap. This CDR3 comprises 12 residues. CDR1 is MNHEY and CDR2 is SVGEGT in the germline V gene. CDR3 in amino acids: CASRLANQPQHF. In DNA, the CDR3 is TGTGCCAGCAGGTTGGCCAATCAGCCCCAGCATTTT.

CDR3 bases: TGTGCCAGTAGTACAGGGGGCTTGTACGCTGGTGGCTACACCTTC. It translates to CASSTGGLYAGGYTF. The chain is built from TRBV19 and TRBJ1-2; 8 bases fit TRBD1. The CDR3 runs 15 residues. CDR1 is LNHDA and CDR2 is SQIVND in the germline V gene (reference sequence). The V gene end was trimmed by 4 bases and the J gene end by 7 bases; junction bases not matched to a gene: 11.

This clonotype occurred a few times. The CDR3: CASTPGRQTMNTEAFF. In DNA, the CDR3 is TGTGCCAGTACCCCGGGGAGGCAAACCATGAACACTGAAGCTTTCTTT. This chain uses TRBV19 with TRBJ1-1; unclear D gene. The CDR3 runs to 16 residues. Looked up from germline, CDR1 is LNHDA and CDR2 is SQIVND (reference sequence). V lost 7 bases to trimming and J lost 0 bases, with 18 bases between them.

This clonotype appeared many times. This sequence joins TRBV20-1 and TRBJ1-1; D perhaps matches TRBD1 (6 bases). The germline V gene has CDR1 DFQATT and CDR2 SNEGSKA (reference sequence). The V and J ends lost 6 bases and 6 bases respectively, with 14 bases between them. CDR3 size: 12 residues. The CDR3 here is CSAHGGQPEAFF. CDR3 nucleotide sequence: TGCAGTGCCCATGGGGGACAACCTGAAGCTTTCTTT.

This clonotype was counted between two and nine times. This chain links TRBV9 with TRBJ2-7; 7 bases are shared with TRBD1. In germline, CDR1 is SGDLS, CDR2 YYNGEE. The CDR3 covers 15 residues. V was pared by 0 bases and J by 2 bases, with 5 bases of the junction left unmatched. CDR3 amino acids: CASSVGAQGAYEQYF. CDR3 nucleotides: TGTGCCAGCAGCGTAGGGGCTCAGGGGGCCTACGAGCAGTACTTC.